The sequence of this T cell receptor (beta chain) was determined in a study of T cells in Graves' hyperthyroidism and ophthalmopathy. V lost 4 bases, J lost 1 base, and 12 bases stayed unmatched. Germline CDR1 SGHRS, CDR2 YFSETQ. This CDR3 comprises 19 residues. This clonotype showed up many times. Amplification yielded TCR beta CDR3 regions, with RNA transcripts as the source. Researchers ran a first-round RT-PCR on the TCR CDR3 using the HTBI primer set. TCRdb used MiXCR to reprocess the multiplex PCR reads, holding one entry per CDR3 protein. The data contain a few hundred thousand distinct CDR3 sequences, 15% of them singletons. No ophthalmopathy progression within 18 months constituted stable Graves' hyperthyroidism. Patients between 18 and 65 years old had hyperthyroidism, newly diagnosed and lasting under 2 months. Patients having uncontrolled infection, another autoimmune disease, pregnancy or lactation were not included. Together with thyroid ultrasound, orbital computed tomography, serum thyroxine and TRAb, clinical symptoms were used for diagnoses.

The TCR comes from a woman aged 25 to 45 with Graves' hyperthyroidism. The chain couples TRBV5-1 to TRBJ2-3; 13 nucleotides line up with TRBD2. Sequenced sample: blood. This CDR3 is CASSGAGTSGMGGTDTQYF. In DNA form, the CDR3 reads TGCGCCAGCAGCGGAGCCGGGACTAGCGGGATGGGGGGCACAGATACGCAGTATTTT.